This T cell receptor (beta chain) was captured by sequencing in a study of cytomegalovirus exposure and HLA in healthy donors. Study summary: Genotyping showed 81% of 350 to 400 donors falling in the Caucasian-associated ancestry cluster. Whole-study results and caveats: Evidence from a later analysis indicated that most CMV-associated TCR beta chains looked HLA-restricted. Follow-up analysis later connected one missense variant in DCLRE1C with trimming of TCR beta V- and J-genes. Because they were indistinguishable, some V segments, including TRBV6-2 and TRBV6-3, were excluded.

Of note for this clone: Its antigen is still unknown.

The germline V gene has CDR1 PRHDT and CDR2 FYEKMQ (reference sequence). Trimming cost V 7 bases and J 0 bases, with 9 bases left between them. This CDR3 comprises 14 residues. 60 Vbeta and 13 Jbeta primers were used in PCR. Sequencing was performed with immunoSEQ multiplex PCR; in TCRdb, only in-frame clones are kept and a portion is missing. The sample has roughly 110,000 clones; roughly two thirds are singletons. The receptor was isolated from a man younger than 35 in good health and CMV-seropositive. V usage is TRBV13 and J usage is TRBJ1-4; D unresolved. Sequencing used PBMCs. CDR3 sequence reads: CASTLGATNEKLFF. In DNA form, the CDR3 reads TGTGCCAGCACCCTGGGAGCAACTAATGAAAAACTGTTTTTT.